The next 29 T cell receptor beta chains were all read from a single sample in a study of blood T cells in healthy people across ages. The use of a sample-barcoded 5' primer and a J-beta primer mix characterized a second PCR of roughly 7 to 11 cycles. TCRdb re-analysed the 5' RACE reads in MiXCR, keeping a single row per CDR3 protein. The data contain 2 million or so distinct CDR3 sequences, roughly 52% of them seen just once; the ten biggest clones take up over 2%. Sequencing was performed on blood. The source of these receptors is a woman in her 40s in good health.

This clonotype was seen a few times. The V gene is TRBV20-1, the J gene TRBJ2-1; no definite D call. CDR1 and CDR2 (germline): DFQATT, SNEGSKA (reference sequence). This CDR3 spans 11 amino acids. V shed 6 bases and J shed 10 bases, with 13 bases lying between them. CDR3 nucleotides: TGCAGTGCCCCTCGAGGTTGGGAGCAGTTCTTC. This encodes CSAPRGWEQFF.

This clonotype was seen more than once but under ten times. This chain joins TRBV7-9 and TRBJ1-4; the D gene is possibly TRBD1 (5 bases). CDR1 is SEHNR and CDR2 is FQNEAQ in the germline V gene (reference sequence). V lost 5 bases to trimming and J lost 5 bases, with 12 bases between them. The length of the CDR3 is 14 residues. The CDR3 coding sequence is TGTGCCAGCAGCCCACGGGACGGGAATGAAAAACTGTTTTTT. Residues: CASSPRDGNEKLFF.

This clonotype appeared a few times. As DNA, the CDR3 is TGTGCCAGCAGGGGGACAGGGGGCTTCGAGCAGTACTTC. It is translated as CASRGTGGFEQYF. The chain couples TRBV2 to TRBJ2-7; TRBD1 aligns across 12 bases. The germline gives CDR1 SNHLY, CDR2 FYNNEI. This CDR3 spans 13 amino acids. V trimming: 6 bases; J trimming: 6 bases; junction bases outside the gene matches: 3. Complete variable domain (other parts from reference TRBV2 and TRBJ2-7): EPEVTQTPSHQVTQMGQEVILRCVPISNHLYFYWYRQILGQKVEFLVSFYNNEISEKSEIFDDQFSVERPDGSNFTLKIRSTKLEDSAMYFCASRGTGGFEQYFGPGTRLTVT.

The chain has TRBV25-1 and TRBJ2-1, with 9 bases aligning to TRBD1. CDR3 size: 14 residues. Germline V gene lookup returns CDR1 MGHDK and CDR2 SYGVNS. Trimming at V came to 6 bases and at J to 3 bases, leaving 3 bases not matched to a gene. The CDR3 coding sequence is TGTGCCAGCAGGAGGACAGGGGTCTACAATGAGCAGTTCTTC. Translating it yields CASRRTGVYNEQFF.

The CDR3 spells CSARRGTDYGYTF. The CDR3 nucleotides read TGCAGTGCTCGAAGAGGGACAGACTATGGCTACACCTTC. This sequence joins TRBV20-1 and TRBJ1-2; 7 nucleotides align to TRBD1. The CDR3 runs to 13 residues. Germline CDR1 reads DFQATT; CDR2 reads SNEGSKA (reference sequence). Germline trimming cut 5 bases from V and 3 bases from J; bases unmatched to any gene: 6.

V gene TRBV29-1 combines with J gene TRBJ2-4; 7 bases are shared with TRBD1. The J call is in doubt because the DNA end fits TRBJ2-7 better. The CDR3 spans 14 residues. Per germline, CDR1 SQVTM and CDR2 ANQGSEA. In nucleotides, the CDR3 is TGCAGCGTTGAAAAGGGGGCTGGTGGCTACGAGCAGTACTTC. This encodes CSVEKGAGGYEQYF.

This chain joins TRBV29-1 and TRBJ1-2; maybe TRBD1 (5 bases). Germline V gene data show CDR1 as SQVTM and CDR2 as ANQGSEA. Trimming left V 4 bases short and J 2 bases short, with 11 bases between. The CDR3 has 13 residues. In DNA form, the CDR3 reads TGCAGCGTTGTCCCGCCAGGGAACTATGGCTACACCTTC. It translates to CSVVPPGNYGYTF.

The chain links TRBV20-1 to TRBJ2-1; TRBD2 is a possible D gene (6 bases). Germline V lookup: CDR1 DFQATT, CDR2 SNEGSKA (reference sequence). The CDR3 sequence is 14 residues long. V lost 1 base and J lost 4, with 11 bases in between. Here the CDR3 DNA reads TGCAGTGCTAGAGGACTAGATCAATACAATGAGCAGTTCTTC. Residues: CSARGLDQYNEQFF.

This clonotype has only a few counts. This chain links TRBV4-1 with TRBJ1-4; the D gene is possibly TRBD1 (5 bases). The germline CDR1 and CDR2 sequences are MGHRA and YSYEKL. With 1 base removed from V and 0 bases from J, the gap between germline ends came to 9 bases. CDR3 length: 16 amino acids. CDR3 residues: CASSQGREATNEKLFF. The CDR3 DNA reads TGCGCCAGCAGCCAAGGCAGGGAAGCAACTAATGAAAAACTGTTTTTT.

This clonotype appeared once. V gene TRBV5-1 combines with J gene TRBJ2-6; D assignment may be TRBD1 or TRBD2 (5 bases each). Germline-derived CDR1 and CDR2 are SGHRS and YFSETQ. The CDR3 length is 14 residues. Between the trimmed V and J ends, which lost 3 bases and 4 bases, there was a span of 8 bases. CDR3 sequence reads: CASSWDDGANVLTF. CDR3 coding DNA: TGCGCCAGCAGCTGGGACGACGGGGCCAACGTCCTGACTTTC. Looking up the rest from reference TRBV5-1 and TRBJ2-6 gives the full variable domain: KAGVTQTPRYLIKTRGQQVTLSCSPISGHRSVSWYQQTPGQGLQFLFEYFSETQRNKGNFPGRFSGRQFSNSRSEMNVSTLELGDSALYLCASSWDDGANVLTFGAGSRLTVL.

The DNA of the CDR3 is TGTGCCAGCACGACAGCGGGGAACTATGGCTACACCTTC. This codes for CASTTAGNYGYTF. The rearrangement joins TRBV6-5 to TRBJ1-2, with a weak D call TRBD1 (5 bases). The CDR3 covers 13 residues. The V end lost 7 bases, the J end lost 2 bases, and 11 bases lay between the germline ends. The germline V gene has CDR1 MNHEY and CDR2 SVGAGI.

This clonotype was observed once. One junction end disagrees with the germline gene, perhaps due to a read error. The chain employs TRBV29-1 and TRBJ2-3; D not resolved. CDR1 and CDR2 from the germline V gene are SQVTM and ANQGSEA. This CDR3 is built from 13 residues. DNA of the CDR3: TGCAGCGTTGTGGGTGATAGCACAGATGCGCAGTATTTT. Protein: CSVVGDSTDAQYF.

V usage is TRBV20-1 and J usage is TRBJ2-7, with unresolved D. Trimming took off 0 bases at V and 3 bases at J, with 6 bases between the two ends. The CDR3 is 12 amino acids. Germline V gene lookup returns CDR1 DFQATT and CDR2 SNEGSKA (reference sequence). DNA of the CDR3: TGCAGTGCTAGAGAAGGTTTCTACGAGCAGTACTTC. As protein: CSAREGFYEQYF.

The CDR3 DNA is TGCAGTGCTATGGCGGGGGGTCGCACAGATACGCAGTATTTT. As protein: CSAMAGGRTDTQYF. The chain has TRBV20-1 and TRBJ2-3; 8 nucleotides align to TRBD2. There are 14 residues in the CDR3. Germline V CDR1 and CDR2: DFQATT, SNEGSKA (reference sequence). V shed 4 bases, J shed 1 base, and the junction held 4 bases outside the gene matches.

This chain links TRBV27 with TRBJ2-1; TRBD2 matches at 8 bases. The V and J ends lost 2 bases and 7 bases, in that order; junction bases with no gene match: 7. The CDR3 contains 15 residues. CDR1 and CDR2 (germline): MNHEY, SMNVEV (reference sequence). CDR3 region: CASSLPGGPNNEQFF. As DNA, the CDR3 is TGTGCCAGCAGTTTACCGGGGGGGCCTAATAATGAGCAGTTCTTC.

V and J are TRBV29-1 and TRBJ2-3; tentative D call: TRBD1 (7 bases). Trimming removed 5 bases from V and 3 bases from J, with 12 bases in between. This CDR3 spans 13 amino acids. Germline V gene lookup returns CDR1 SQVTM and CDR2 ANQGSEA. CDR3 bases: TGCAGCGTTTTGACAGGGAGGACAGATACGCAGTATTTT. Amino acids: CSVLTGRTDTQYF.

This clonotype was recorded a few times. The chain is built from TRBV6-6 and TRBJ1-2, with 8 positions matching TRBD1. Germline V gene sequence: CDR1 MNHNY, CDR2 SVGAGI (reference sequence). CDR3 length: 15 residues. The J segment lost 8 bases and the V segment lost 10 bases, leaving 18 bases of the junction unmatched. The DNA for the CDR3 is TGTGCCACGGGCGACAGGGGAGGGCGGGTGAGCGGCTACACCTTC. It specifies CATGDRGGRVSGYTF.

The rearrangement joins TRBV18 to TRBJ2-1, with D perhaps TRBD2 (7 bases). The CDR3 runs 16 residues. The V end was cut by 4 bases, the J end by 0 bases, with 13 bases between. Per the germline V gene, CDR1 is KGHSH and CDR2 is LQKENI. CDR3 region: CASSRAGASSYNEQFF. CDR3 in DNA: TGTGCCAGCTCACGCGCGGGGGCGAGCTCCTACAATGAGCAGTTCTTC.

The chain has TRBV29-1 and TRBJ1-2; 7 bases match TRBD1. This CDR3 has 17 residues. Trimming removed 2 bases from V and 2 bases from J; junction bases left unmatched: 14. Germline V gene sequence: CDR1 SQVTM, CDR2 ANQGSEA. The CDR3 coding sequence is TGCAGCGTTGAACTGAGACAGGGAGGGAGGTGGAACTATGGCTACACCTTC. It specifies CSVELRQGGRWNYGYTF.

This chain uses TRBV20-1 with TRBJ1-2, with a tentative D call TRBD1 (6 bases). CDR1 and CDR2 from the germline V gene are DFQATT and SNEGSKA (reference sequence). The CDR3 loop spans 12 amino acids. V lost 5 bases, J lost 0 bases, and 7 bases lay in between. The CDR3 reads CSAGQTNYGYTF. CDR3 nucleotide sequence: TGCAGTGCTGGACAGACTAACTATGGCTACACCTTC.

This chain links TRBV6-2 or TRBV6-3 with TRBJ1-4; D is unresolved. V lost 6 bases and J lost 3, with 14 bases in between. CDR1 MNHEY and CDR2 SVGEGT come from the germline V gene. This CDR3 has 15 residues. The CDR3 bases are TGTGCCAGCAGAGCGAACCGGCTTTCTAATGAAAAACTGTTTTTT. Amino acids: CASRANRLSNEKLFF.

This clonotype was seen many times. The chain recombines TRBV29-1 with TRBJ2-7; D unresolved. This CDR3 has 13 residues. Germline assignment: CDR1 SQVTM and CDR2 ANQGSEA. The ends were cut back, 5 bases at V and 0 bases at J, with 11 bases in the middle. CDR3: CSVPAPHSYEQYF. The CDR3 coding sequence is TGCAGCGTTCCGGCGCCCCACTCCTACGAGCAGTACTTC.

The CDR3 region has the DNA TGCGCCAGCAGCCAAGAAGCGAGGGCCCAGGGCTACGAGCAGTACTTC. It translates to CASSQEARAQGYEQYF. The chain is built from TRBV4-3 and TRBJ2-4, with D perhaps TRBD1 or TRBD2 (5 bases each). The end of the DNA is better explained by TRBJ2-7, so the J call may be wrong. The V gene's germline CDR1 is LGHNA and CDR2 YSLEER. The CDR3 consists of 16 residues.

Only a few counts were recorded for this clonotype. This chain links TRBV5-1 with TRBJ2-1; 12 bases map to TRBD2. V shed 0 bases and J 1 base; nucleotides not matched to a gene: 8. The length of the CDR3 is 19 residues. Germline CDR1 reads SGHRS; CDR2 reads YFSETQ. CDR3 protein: CASSLAPLAGGLSYNEQFF. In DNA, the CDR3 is TGCGCCAGCAGCTTGGCCCCACTAGCGGGGGGCCTATCCTACAATGAGCAGTTCTTC. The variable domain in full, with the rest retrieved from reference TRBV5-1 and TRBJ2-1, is KAGVTQTPRYLIKTRGQQVTLSCSPISGHRSVSWYQQTPGQGLQFLFEYFSETQRNKGNFPGRFSGRQFSNSRSEMNVSTLELGDSALYLCASSLAPLAGGLSYNEQFFGPGTRLTVL.

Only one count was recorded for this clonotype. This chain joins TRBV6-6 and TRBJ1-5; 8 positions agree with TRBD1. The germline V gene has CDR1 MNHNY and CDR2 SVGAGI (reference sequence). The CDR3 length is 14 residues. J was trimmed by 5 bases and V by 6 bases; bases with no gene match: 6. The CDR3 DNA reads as TGTGCCAGCAGACCGAGACAGGGGCATCAGCCCCAGCATTTT. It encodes CASRPRQGHQPQHF.

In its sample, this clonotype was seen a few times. CDR3 DNA: TGCGCCAGCAGCGGGAAGGAGACAGGGTCCTACGAGCAGTACTTC. This sequence encodes CASSGKETGSYEQYF. The chain carries TRBV5-1 and TRBJ2-7; TRBD1 matches 7 bases. The CDR3 is made up of 15 amino acids. With 4 bases clipped from V and 1 base from J, the junction kept 8 bases outside the gene matches. Germline values: CDR1 SGHRS, CDR2 YFSETQ.

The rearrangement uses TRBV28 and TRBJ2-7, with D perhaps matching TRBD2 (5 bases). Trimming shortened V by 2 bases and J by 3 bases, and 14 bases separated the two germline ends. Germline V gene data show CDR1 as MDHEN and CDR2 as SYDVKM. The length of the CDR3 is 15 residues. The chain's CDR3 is CASSLGLSGNYEQYF. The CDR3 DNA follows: TGTGCCAGCAGTTTAGGTTTATCGGGGAACTACGAGCAGTACTTC.

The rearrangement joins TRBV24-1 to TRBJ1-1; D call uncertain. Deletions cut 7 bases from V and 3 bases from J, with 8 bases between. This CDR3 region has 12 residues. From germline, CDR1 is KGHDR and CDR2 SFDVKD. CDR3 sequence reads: CATRGSDTEAFF. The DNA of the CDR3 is TGTGCCACCAGGGGTTCTGACACTGAAGCTTTCTTT.

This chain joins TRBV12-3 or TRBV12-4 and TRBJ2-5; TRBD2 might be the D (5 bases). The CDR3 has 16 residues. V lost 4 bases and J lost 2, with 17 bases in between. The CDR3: CASSSRASPKQETQYF. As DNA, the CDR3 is TGTGCCAGCAGTTCCCGGGCTAGCCCAAAACAAGAGACCCAGTACTTC.